Listed here are 19 T cell receptor beta chains from one sample, sequenced in a study of vaccination and CD4 T cells after COVID-19. The assay that was used to sequence DNA from cultured CD4+ T cells was the Oncomine TCR Beta short-read assay. Using its own MiXCR run on the PCR reads, TCRdb lists one record per CDR3 protein. The data contain 25,000 to 30,000 distinct CDR3 sequences, 35% to 50% of them singletons. These receptors have no known antigen. The time point was: late sampling 161 to 241 days after vaccination in three convalescent patients. Treatment denoted: approximately 10-day PBMC culture with coronavirus spike peptide pools or control peptides (ViraFEST assay). Specimen: CD4+ T cells from blood, cultured in vitro, collected about 7 months after SARS-CoV-2 vaccination. These receptors all come from a human donor who had recovered from COVID-19.

This clonotype has only a few counts. This rearrangement joins TRBV7-6 to TRBJ1-5; TRBD1 might be the D (5 bases). This CDR3 region has 14 residues. The germline gives CDR1 SGHVS, CDR2 FNYEAQ. V lost 1 base and J 2 bases, leaving 6 bases between the germline ends. DNA of the CDR3: TGTGCCAGCAGCTTAGGGGGGGGCAATCAGCCCCAGCATTTT. Translated, it gives CASSLGGGNQPQHF.

This clonotype was found once. The rearrangement uses TRBV2 and TRBJ1-6, with TRBD1 identical over 8 bases. Per germline, CDR1 SNHLY and CDR2 FYNNEI. Trimming removed 4 bases from V and 9 bases from J; junction bases left unmatched: 11. The CDR3 length is 16 residues. The CDR3 coding sequence is TGTGCCAGCAGTGCATACTCCGCAGGGGGCGGTTCACCCCTCCACTTT. Amino acids: CASSAYSAGGGSPLHF. Using reference TRBV2 and TRBJ1-6 for the parts outside the CDR3, the full variable domain is EPEVTQTPSHQVTQMGQEVILRCVPISNHLYFYWYRQILGQKVEFLVSFYNNEISEKSEIFDDQFSVERPDGSNFTLKIRSTKLEDSAMYFCASSAYSAGGGSPLHFGNGTRLTVT.

The rearrangement links TRBV5-1 to TRBJ2-7; D uncertain. Trimming took 0 bases from V and 3 from J, leaving 10 bases between them. Germline values: CDR1 SGHRS, CDR2 YFSETQ. This CDR3 is 14 amino acids long. DNA of the CDR3: TGCGCCAGCAGCTTGGATATCGGTGGCTACGAGCAGTACTTC. It translates to CASSLDIGGYEQYF.

This clonotype was seen only a few times. This chain links TRBV7-9 with TRBJ1-2, with 7 positions matching TRBD1. V shed 3 bases, J shed 2 bases, and the junction held 6 bases outside the gene matches. This CDR3 is built from 15 residues. Germline CDR1 SEHNR, CDR2 FQNEAQ (reference sequence). CDR3 amino acids: CASSFGTALNYGYTF. CDR3 DNA sequence: TGTGCCAGCAGCTTTGGGACAGCGTTAAACTATGGCTACACCTTC.

Only a few counts were recorded for this clonotype. V is TRBV7-2 and J is TRBJ2-5, with D possibly TRBD1 on 6 matching bases. Germline assignment: CDR1 SGHTA and CDR2 FQGNSA. The CDR3 has 15 residues. V gave up 6 bases and J gave up 5 bases, with 19 bases separating them. The CDR3 protein is CASSPQGLSWETQYF. The CDR3 nucleotides are TGTGCCAGCAGTCCACAGGGCCTATCCTGGGAGACCCAGTACTTC.

This clonotype was seen a few times. The V and J genes are TRBV2 and TRBJ1-5; possibly TRBD1 for D (6 bases). Looked up from germline, CDR1 is SNHLY and CDR2 is FYNNEI. CDR3 length equals 15 residues. Trimming shortened V by 3 bases and J by 4 bases, and 13 bases separated the two germline ends. In DNA form, the CDR3 reads TGTGCCAGCAGTGAGGATGGACAGCTAAATCAGCCCCAGCATTTT. It encodes CASSEDGQLNQPQHF. Filled out from reference TRBV2 and TRBJ1-5, the complete variable domain reads EPEVTQTPSHQVTQMGQEVILRCVPISNHLYFYWYRQILGQKVEFLVSFYNNEISEKSEIFDDQFSVERPDGSNFTLKIRSTKLEDSAMYFCASSEDGQLNQPQHFGDGTRLSIL.

This clonotype has only a few counts. The chain recombines TRBV19 with TRBJ2-3; D ambiguous. CDR3 length: 14 residues. The ends were cut back, 6 bases at V and 0 bases at J, with 10 bases in the middle. Per germline, CDR1 LNHDA and CDR2 SQIVND (reference sequence). Here the CDR3 reads CASSPTSSTDTQYF. Here the CDR3 DNA reads TGTGCCAGTAGCCCGACTTCTAGCACAGATACGCAGTATTTT.

J is TRBJ2-1 and V is TRBV6-1; no definite D call. V gave up 9 bases and J gave up 3 bases, with 12 bases separating them. Germline assignment: CDR1 MNHNS and CDR2 SASEGT. The CDR3 is made up of 13 amino acids. The CDR3: CASTLGNYNEQFF. CDR3 sequence (DNA): TGTGCCAGTACCTTGGGCAACTACAATGAGCAGTTCTTC.

The V call is TRBV7-3, the J call TRBJ2-3, with D hard to call. V lost 0 bases and J 2 bases, leaving 12 bases between the germline ends. The CDR3 is 16 residues long. Germline CDR1 and CDR2: SGHTA and FQGTGA. The CDR3 DNA reads TGTGCCAGCAGCTTAACAGCTAGTTGGGCCACAGATACGCAGTATTTT. Protein: CASSLTASWATDTQYF.

V gene TRBV20-1 combines with J gene TRBJ2-1; no reliable D call. Trimming cost V 3 bases and J 5 bases, with 17 bases left between them. The germline CDR1 and CDR2 sequences are DFQATT and SNEGSKA (reference sequence). CDR3 size: 15 residues. The CDR3 nucleotides are TGCAGTGCTAGTCAGCTCTCGGTAATGGACAATGAGCAGTTCTTC. Its protein product is CSASQLSVMDNEQFF.

This clonotype was observed a few times. The chain has TRBV6-1 and TRBJ1-6, with D hard to call. The CDR3 sequence is 13 residues long. In germline, CDR1 is MNHNS, CDR2 SASEGT. Trimming shortened V by 7 bases and J by 9 bases, and 13 bases separated the two germline ends. The chain's CDR3 is CASTPLEGSPLHF. DNA for the CDR3: TGTGCCAGCACGCCTCTTGAAGGTTCACCCCTCCACTTT.

The rearrangement links TRBV15 to TRBJ1-5; D ambiguous. This CDR3 region has 15 residues. V lost 0 bases and J lost 5, with 11 bases in between. The germline gives CDR1 LNHNV, CDR2 YYDKDF (reference sequence). The CDR3 DNA is TGTGCCACCAGCAGAGATGTGGGTTTTCATCAGCCCCAGCATTTT. It codes for CATSRDVGFHQPQHF.

This clonotype came up a few times. V and J are TRBV7-2 and TRBJ2-3; the match to TRBD2 covers 10 bases. Germline V gene lookup returns CDR1 SGHTA and CDR2 FQGNSA. The J segment lost 0 bases and the V segment lost 5 bases, leaving 2 bases of the junction unmatched. The CDR3 length is 15 residues. The CDR3 loop is CASSTSGTSTDTQYF. The CDR3 DNA reads TGTGCCAGCAGCACTAGCGGGACTAGCACAGATACGCAGTATTTT.

The genes are TRBV27 and TRBJ2-2; tentative D call: TRBD2 (6 bases). The CDR3 is made up of 15 amino acids. With 6 bases removed from V and 6 bases from J, the gap between germline ends came to 17 bases. The germline CDR1 and CDR2 sequences are MNHEY and SMNVEV (reference sequence). CDR3 region: CASSKTSPLAGELFF. In DNA, the CDR3 is TGTGCCAGCAGCAAAACTAGCCCCCTGGCCGGGGAGCTGTTTTTT.

This clonotype has only a few counts. The V and J genes are TRBV19 and TRBJ2-5; D is uncertain. CDR3 size: 11 residues. Germline V gives CDR1 LNHDA, CDR2 SQIVND (reference sequence). Between the trimmed V and J ends, which lost 5 bases and 6 bases, there was a span of 7 bases. CDR3: CASSEFQTQYF. The CDR3, as DNA: TGTGCCAGTAGTGAGTTTCAGACCCAGTACTTC.

This clonotype was seen a few times. This chain joins TRBV7-9 and TRBJ2-5; 8 nucleotides agree with TRBD2. From germline, CDR1 is SEHNR and CDR2 FQNEAQ (reference sequence). V was pared by 3 bases and J by 5 bases, with 23 bases of the junction left unmatched. There are 20 residues in the CDR3. The CDR3 loop is CASSFFRGLVGRDRVETQYF. The CDR3 DNA reads TGTGCCAGCAGCTTCTTCAGGGGTCTAGTCGGGAGGGATCGGGTGGAGACCCAGTACTTC.

In nucleotides, the CDR3 is TGTGCCATACTCAGAGGTCGTGGGGAGGTCTACACCTTC. Protein sequence: CAILRGRGEVYTF. The rearrangement joins TRBV10-3 to TRBJ1-2; D not certain. Germline assignment: CDR1 ENHRY and CDR2 SYGVKD. The V end was cut by 9 bases, the J end by 10 bases, with 21 bases between. The CDR3 has 13 amino acids.

The chain links TRBV7-8 to TRBJ2-6, with 8 bases fitting TRBD1. The germline V gene encodes CDR1 SGHVS and CDR2 FQNEAQ. CDR3 length: 19 residues. V trimming: 5 bases; J trimming: 1 base; junction bases outside the gene matches: 13. As DNA, the CDR3 is TGTGCCAGCAGCCATCGGACAGGGCGACTGGGTTCTGGGGCCAACGTCCTGACTTTC. Its protein is CASSHRTGRLGSGANVLTF.

The rearrangement uses TRBV20-1 and TRBJ2-2, with a tentative D call TRBD1 (6 bases). Trimming shortened V by 5 bases and J by 7 bases, and 11 bases separated the two germline ends. Germline assignment: CDR1 DFQATT and CDR2 SNEGSKA (reference sequence). CDR3 length equals 12 residues. CDR3 protein: CSALGQIGELFF. CDR3 nucleotide sequence: TGCAGTGCTTTAGGACAGATCGGGGAGCTGTTTTTT.